The present T cell receptor (beta chain) was sequenced within a study of human T cells and chemical hapten exposure. Germline V lookup: CDR1 SGDLS, CDR2 YYNGEE. Trimming took off 3 bases at V and 7 bases at J, with 14 bases between the two ends. CDR3 size: 14 residues. Single cDNA molecules in the library carried unique molecular identifiers attached during preparation. TCRdb redid the calling of the RACE reads with MiXCR, one entry per CDR3 protein. The table lists about 51,000 distinct CDR3 sequences, 9.4% of them singletons, with 14% to 15% in the top ten. This clonotype was detected many times. Indicated time point: pre-sensitization, week 0. As to treatment: therapeutic diphenylcyclopropenone sensitization with weekly scalp DPC.

The receptor was isolated from a woman aged 40 to 50 with alopecia areata. Some clones in this sample may be carry-over from other donors' samples. V is TRBV9 and J is TRBJ1-5, with D perhaps TRBD1 (5 bases). The material sequenced was whole blood, taken in connection with sensitization to the hapten diphenylcyclopropenone (DPC). The CDR3 DNA follows: TGTGCCAGCAGCGGGGCAGGGATTGGGCAGCCCCAGCATTTT. Translating it yields CASSGAGIGQPQHF.